The TCR beta chain under discussion was sequenced for a study of CD8 T cells in ankylosing spondylitis. V dropped 4 bases and J dropped 4; count of bases not matched to a gene: 6. Germline values: CDR1 SGHRS, CDR2 YFSETQ. This CDR3 contains 14 residues. Overall study results and limits: Previous work reported some of these motif variants in the synovial fluid and blood of reactive arthritis. Disease-linked clones displayed a CD8+ phenotype and appeared relatively rarely in peripheral blood. The study identified a TCR beta motif of under 10 highly homologous variants that appeared characteristic of ankylosing spondylitis blood. Within matched ankylosing spondylitis synovial fluid, disease-linked clones were reportedly significantly enriched.

In making TCR beta libraries, quantitative 5'-RACE with molecular barcodes was used. One entry per CDR3 protein results from TCRdb running MiXCR on the 5' RACE reads. Of approximately 400,000 distinct CDR3 sequences listed, about 24% were seen once; the top ten hold 0.89%. This clonotype has a handful of counts. Its antigen is not known. The chain uses TRBV5-1 and TRBJ2-3; 7 bases align to TRBD2. Source material: blood, either unsorted or a sorted T cell fraction (not recorded which). This TCR came from a male donor with ankylosing spondylitis. DNA for the CDR3: TGCGCCAGCAGCGATGGCGGGGGACCAGATACGCAGTATTTT. Translated, it gives CASSDGGGPDTQYF.